Presented here are 32 T cell receptor beta chains from one specimen sequenced in a study of Graves' ophthalmopathy and Graves' hyperthyroidism. TCR beta CDR3 regions were amplified from RNA transcripts. The workflow started with a first-round RT-PCR run with HTBI primers and then moved on to a second-round multiplex PCR. TCRdb redid the calling of the multiplex PCR reads with MiXCR, one entry per CDR3 protein. There are over 450,000 distinct CDR3 sequences in the sample; approximately 15% occur only once, and approximately 9.8% lies in the top ten. Source material: blood. The receptors were sampled from a woman aged 30 to 39 with Graves' ophthalmopathy.

The sample holds many counts of this clonotype. J is TRBJ2-4 and V is TRBV6-1; 8 bases are a match to TRBD1. J gave up 1 base and V 6 bases, and 2 bases lay outside the gene matches. This CDR3 comprises 14 residues. Germline V gives CDR1 MNHNS, CDR2 SASEGT. The CDR3 here is CASRTGAAKNIQYF. The CDR3 nucleotides read TGTGCCAGCAGGACAGGGGCCGCCAAAAACATTCAGTACTTC.

The chain combines TRBV30 with TRBJ2-6; D uncertain. V lost 0 bases and J lost 0, with 6 bases in between. The germline gives CDR1 GTSNPN, CDR2 SVGIG (reference sequence). This CDR3 has 15 amino acids. The CDR3 DNA is TGTGCCTGGAGTGTACAATTCTCTGGGGCCAACGTCCTGACTTTC. Translating gives CAWSVQFSGANVLTF.

V usage is TRBV5-6 and J usage is TRBJ2-6, with 8 bases that match TRBD1. The germline gives CDR1 SGHDT, CDR2 YYEEEE. The CDR3 is made up of 18 amino acids. The junction had 9 bases not matched to a gene; V was cut back by 4 bases and J by 0 bases. CDR3 sequence (DNA): TGTGCCAGCAGCCCCCGGACAGGGACCTTCTCTGGGGCCAACGTCCTGACTTTC. This gives the protein CASSPRTGTFSGANVLTF.

This clonotype appeared many times. The genes are TRBV6-2 or TRBV6-3 and TRBJ1-5; no reliable D call. This CDR3 is built from 15 residues. In germline, CDR1 is MNHEY, CDR2 SVGEGT. V shed 0 bases and J shed 3 bases, with 9 bases lying between them. In DNA form, the CDR3 reads TGTGCCAGCAGTTACTCATCCAGGACCAATCAGCCCCAGCATTTT. Protein: CASSYSSRTNQPQHF.

The V gene is TRBV12-3 or TRBV12-4, the J gene TRBJ2-5; D unresolved. This CDR3 has 14 amino acids. Trimming took 5 bases from V and 2 from J, leaving 12 bases between them. The CDR3 here is CASSEGTAQETQYF. CDR3 DNA: TGTGCCAGCAGTGAAGGAACAGCTCAAGAGACCCAGTACTTC.

This clonotype was seen repeatedly, ten times or more. This chain connects TRBV6-1 to TRBJ2-7, with 11 bases that match TRBD2. The CDR3 is made up of 14 amino acids. J gave up 3 bases and V 6 bases, and 4 bases lay outside the gene matches. The V gene's germline CDR1 is MNHNS and CDR2 SASEGT. The CDR3 sequence is CASSITSGGYEQYF. Here the CDR3 DNA reads TGTGCCAGCAGCATAACTAGCGGGGGCTACGAGCAGTACTTC.

This clonotype showed up just a few times. The chain recombines TRBV3-1 with TRBJ1-2; a possible D gene is TRBD1 (6 bases). Looked up from germline, CDR1 is LGHDT and CDR2 is YNNKEL (reference sequence). The CDR3 sequence is 13 residues long. Trimming stripped 3 bases from V and 8 bases from J, with 13 bases between. CDR3 sequence (DNA): TGTGCCAGCAGCCAGATACAGGGTCCCGGCTACACCTTC. As protein: CASSQIQGPGYTF.

In this sample, this clonotype turned up many times. The rearrangement uses TRBV15 and TRBJ1-1; weak D call: TRBD1 (6 bases). CDR1 LNHNV and CDR2 YYDKDF come from the germline V gene (reference sequence). V dropped 6 bases and J dropped 0 bases, with 11 bases sitting between them. There are 14 residues in the CDR3. In nucleotides, the CDR3 is TGTGCCACCAGGACGGGACACTTGAACACTGAAGCTTTCTTT. Translated: CATRTGHLNTEAFF.

The V gene is TRBV6-2 or TRBV6-3, the J gene TRBJ1-5; 7 positions agree with TRBD1. The germline V gene has CDR1 MNHEY and CDR2 SVGEGT. The CDR3 length is 19 residues. V lost 2 bases to trimming and J lost 1 base; unmatched junction nucleotides: 14. CDR3 DNA sequence: TGTGCCAGCAGTTACAGGGGAGGCAGGGGGACCCTCAGCAATCAGCCCCAGCATTTT. The encoded protein is CASSYRGGRGTLSNQPQHF.

This clonotype was seen at least ten times. This chain uses TRBV6-1 with TRBJ1-5; no clear D. Germline V CDR1 and CDR2: MNHNS, SASEGT. The CDR3 is made up of 16 amino acids. V was clipped by 6 bases and J by 7 bases, with 22 bases between them. The CDR3 is CASRSLGPLHGQPQHF. The CDR3 coding sequence is TGTGCCAGCAGATCCCTCGGCCCTCTCCACGGGCAGCCCCAGCATTTT.

The V call is TRBV9, the J call TRBJ2-5, with D possibly TRBD1 on 6 matching bases. Trimming left V 2 bases short and J 5 bases short, with 10 bases between. The germline CDR1 and CDR2 sequences are SGDLS and YYNGEE. The CDR3 loop spans 13 amino acids. CDR3 amino acids: CASSVQGRETQYF. In DNA, the CDR3 is TGTGCCAGCAGCGTCCAGGGGCGGGAGACCCAGTACTTC.

This clonotype showed up many times. The junction departs from germline at one end; a sequencing error may be responsible. The rearrangement links TRBV20-1 to TRBJ1-1; D might be TRBD1 (6 bases). The germline V gene has CDR1 DFQATT and CDR2 SNEGSKA (reference sequence). The CDR3 totals 15 residues. The CDR3 DNA sequence: TGCAGTGCTAGAGATCTCAGAGGGGGGAACGCTGAAGCTTTCTTT. Translated, it gives CSARDLRGGNAEAFF.

This clonotype was found many times. The V gene is TRBV7-2, the J gene TRBJ1-1; weak D call: TRBD1 (6 bases). CDR1 and CDR2 from the germline V gene are SGHTA and FQGNSA. V lost 2 bases and J lost 4, with 11 bases in between. The CDR3 is made up of 14 amino acids. The CDR3 spells CASSLQTRGTEAFF. The DNA for the CDR3 is TGTGCCAGCAGCTTACAAACCAGGGGCACTGAAGCTTTCTTT.

On this clonotype itself: This may come from a read error, since a much larger clone is one base off. The chain uses TRBV6-1 and TRBJ1-5; D not certain. This CDR3 has 14 amino acids. CDR1 is MNHNS, CDR2 SASEGT, per germline. CDR3 coding DNA: TGTGCCAGCAGACGGACGGGTAGCAATCCGCCCCAGCATTTT. This translates into CASRRTGSNPPQHF.

This clonotype occurred many times. The CDR3 is CASTRDRGVTSNQPQHF. The CDR3 DNA reads as TGTGCCAGCACGCGGGACAGGGGGGTTACGAGCAATCAGCCCCAGCATTTT. The chain employs TRBV6-4 and TRBJ1-5; TRBD1 matches at 11 bases. This CDR3 contains 17 residues. The junction had 9 bases not matched to a gene; V was cut back by 7 bases and J by 1 base. CDR1 MRHNA and CDR2 SNTAGT come from the germline V gene.

Ten or more counts support this clonotype. The chain couples TRBV2 to TRBJ2-5; a possible D gene is TRBD1 (7 bases). The CDR3 totals 13 residues. V lost 8 bases to trimming and J lost 7 bases, with 17 bases between them. The V gene's germline CDR1 is SNHLY and CDR2 FYNNEI. The CDR3: CASAGQPRGTQYF. The CDR3 DNA is TGTGCCAGCGCGGGACAGCCAAGGGGGACCCAGTACTTC.

At least ten counts were recorded for this clonotype. V gene TRBV6-1 combines with J gene TRBJ1-6; TRBD1 is a possible D gene (6 bases). Trimming removed 7 bases at V and 8 bases at J, with 12 bases between. Germline lookup yields CDR1 MNHNS and CDR2 SASEGT. There are 13 residues in the CDR3. This chain's CDR3 is CASTPKGDSPLHF. Here the CDR3 DNA reads TGTGCCAGCACCCCAAAGGGGGATTCACCCCTCCACTTT.

This clonotype was recorded at least ten times. This rearrangement joins TRBV14 to TRBJ1-2; 7 bases agree with TRBD1. Per the germline V gene, CDR1 is SGHDN and CDR2 is FVKESK. CDR3 size: 17 residues. V dropped 0 bases and J dropped 3; count of bases not matched to a gene: 10. Here the CDR3 reads CASSQEWRGRGYYGYTF. CDR3 sequence (DNA): TGTGCCAGCAGCCAAGAATGGAGGGGGCGCGGGTACTATGGCTACACCTTC.

The sample holds many counts of this clonotype. V is TRBV28 and J is TRBJ2-5; TRBD1 matches 11 bases. CDR3 length: 15 residues. Germline V gene lookup returns CDR1 MDHEN and CDR2 SYDVKM. With V trimmed by 5 bases and J by 7 bases, 9 bases remained unmatched. The CDR3 is CASSLPGQGGVTQYF. CDR3 nucleotides: TGTGCCAGCAGTCTCCCGGGACAGGGGGGCGTGACCCAGTACTTC.

The rearrangement joins TRBV12-3 or TRBV12-4 to TRBJ2-5, with D possibly matching TRBD1 (6 bases). Trimming took 5 bases from V and 7 from J, leaving 14 bases between them. The CDR3 covers 13 residues. CDR3 region: CASSPTGFGTQYF. The CDR3 DNA reads TGTGCCAGCAGTCCTACAGGGTTTGGGACCCAGTACTTC.

This clonotype was found many times. This sequence joins TRBV30 and TRBJ1-1, with a weak D call TRBD1 (6 bases). The V and J ends lost 3 bases and 3 bases respectively, with 20 bases between them. From germline, CDR1 is GTSNPN and CDR2 SVGIG (reference sequence). The length of the CDR3 is 16 residues. CDR3 loop: CAWSAGAYRVDTEAFF. The CDR3 region has the DNA TGTGCCTGGAGCGCCGGCGCCTACAGGGTGGACACTGAAGCTTTCTTT.

This clonotype was recorded at least ten times. This chain connects TRBV9 to TRBJ2-7; 8 positions match TRBD1. CDR3 length: 16 residues. Germline loops: CDR1 SGDLS, CDR2 YYNGEE. With V trimmed by 4 bases and J by 0 bases, 9 bases remained unmatched. The CDR3: CASSLTPDRDSYEQYF. The CDR3 nucleotides read TGTGCCAGCAGCTTAACCCCGGACAGGGACTCCTACGAGCAGTACTTC.

This clonotype occurred many times. The chain recombines TRBV6-1 with TRBJ2-5; no reliable D call. The CDR3 length is 14 residues. CDR1 MNHNS and CDR2 SASEGT come from the germline V gene. The ends were cut back, 6 bases at V and 7 bases at J, with 18 bases in the middle. CDR3 region: CASSPLPLGATQYF. CDR3 DNA: TGTGCCAGCAGCCCTCTCCCCCTTGGAGCGACCCAGTACTTC.

This clonotype was seen ten or more times. This chain links TRBV15 with TRBJ1-5; a weak D match, TRBD1 (5 bases). Germline lookup yields CDR1 LNHNV and CDR2 YYDKDF (reference sequence). V lost 3 bases and J 5 bases, leaving 11 bases between the germline ends. The CDR3 runs to 14 residues. The CDR3 coding sequence is TGTGCCACCAGCAGCTACGAGGGGCATCAGCCCCAGCATTTT. It codes for CATSSYEGHQPQHF.

The chain is built from TRBV9 and TRBJ2-5; 12 positions match TRBD2. This CDR3 has 16 amino acids. V gave up 4 bases and J gave up 5 bases; unmatched junction bases: 9. Germline CDR1 reads SGDLS; CDR2 reads YYNGEE. The DNA for the CDR3 is TGTGCCAGCAGCCCCCCCCTAGCGGGGGGGCAGGAGACCCAGTACTTC. Translated: CASSPPLAGGQETQYF.

This clonotype was seen only a few times. The chain has TRBV19 and TRBJ2-2, with unresolved D. This CDR3 has 14 residues. The V gene's germline CDR1 is LNHDA and CDR2 SQIVND (reference sequence). V lost 5 bases and J lost 2, with 9 bases in between. The CDR3 bases are TGTGCCAGTAGTTGGCTAGAAAACACCGGGGAGCTGTTTTTT. Its protein product is CASSWLENTGELFF.

About this clonotype: Since a much larger clone is just one base distant, this may be a read error. The conserved phenylalanine or tryptophan normally closing the CDR3 is absent here, so this likely arose from a read error. The chain combines TRBV12-3 or TRBV12-4 with TRBJ2-5; 7 bases align to TRBD1. J gave up 4 bases and V 5 bases, and 7 bases lay outside the gene matches. This CDR3 has 14 residues. The CDR3: CASSPLRGSETQYL. The CDR3 DNA follows: TGTGCCAGCAGTCCTCTCAGGGGGTCAGAGACCCAGTACCTC.

In this sample, this clonotype turned up many times. A junction boundary mismatches the germline segment, possibly from a read error. The chain has TRBV20-1 and TRBJ2-5; D remains unclear. CDR1 is DFQATT, CDR2 SNEGSKA, per germline (reference sequence). This CDR3 is built from 11 residues. This chain's CDR3 is CSASQAETLYF. CDR3 nucleotides: TGCAGTGCTAGTCAAGCAGAGACCCTGTACTTC.

The chain recombines TRBV3-1 with TRBJ2-7; D gene uncertain. Germline-derived CDR1 and CDR2 are LGHDT and YNNKEL (reference sequence). This CDR3 has 13 amino acids. The V gene lost 1 base and the J gene lost 7 bases, with 11 bases spanning the gap. The DNA of the CDR3 is TGTGCCAGCAGCCAAGTGGGAATTGGAGAGCAGTACTTC. This translates into CASSQVGIGEQYF.

This clonotype was observed many times. The chain joins TRBV5-1 to TRBJ1-6; D ambiguous. The CDR3 totals 14 residues. Trimming removed 3 bases at V and 6 bases at J, with 10 bases between. Germline CDR1 and CDR2: SGHRS and YFSETQ. This CDR3 reads CASSSTEFNSPLHF. The CDR3 DNA is TGCGCCAGCAGCTCTACAGAGTTTAATTCACCCCTCCACTTT.

This clonotype was picked up many times. V and J are TRBV7-9 and TRBJ2-5, with D possibly TRBD1 on 5 matching bases. V gave up 4 bases and J gave up 3 bases, with 15 bases separating them. This CDR3 has 15 residues. Germline lookup yields CDR1 SEHNR and CDR2 FQNEAQ (reference sequence). In DNA, the CDR3 is TGTGCCAGCAGCTCAGCCGAAGTCAGGGAAGAGACCCAGTACTTC. It encodes CASSSAEVREETQYF.

This clonotype was counted at least ten times. V gene TRBV19 combines with J gene TRBJ1-5; D possibly corresponds to TRBD1 (5 bases). This CDR3 has 14 residues. CDR1 is LNHDA and CDR2 is SQIVND in the germline V gene (reference sequence). Deletions cut 5 bases from V and 4 bases from J, with 12 bases between. The CDR3 DNA is TGTGCCAGTAGTCGTCGGACACTTAATCAGCCCCAGCATTTT. It encodes CASSRRTLNQPQHF.